One T cell receptor (beta chain) is described in this entry. Its antigen is not yet known. No qualities accompany the bases; no much larger clone lies one base away. The immunoSEQ assay at survey resolution was applied to genomic DNA for sequencing of TCRbeta rearrangements. On the authors' methods: In the TCR sequencing data, the lowest productive clonotype frequency that could be detected was 2.59 x 10-5. Analyses included only productive TCRbeta rearrangements, meaning complete and in-frame sequences. Simpson clonality, calculated in the immunoSEQ Analyzer version 3.0, was used as the measure of sample clonality. Clones were categorized by frequency as very rare, small, medium, large (1-20%) or hyperexpanded (>20%). Generation probabilities were estimated with OLGA 1.2.3, V-gene circos plots were made with VDJtools, specificities were searched in VDJdb, and CDR3 motifs were identified with GLIPH. TCRdb took this table from immuneACCESS and kept in-frame rearrangements with V and J called. Such tables lack part of the clones; where checked against another copy, unresolved V genes explain under half of the gap, and the rest is unexplained. The DNA gave D and trimming, while V, J and clone size come from that table. The sample table holds about 35,000 clones, of which more than 60% were seen once. The ten largest clones add up to 2% to 3% of the sample.

The CDR3 measures 13 amino acids from cysteine to phenylalanine. Kept here is only the CDR3 DNA, which spans 39 bases and is read in frame from base 1. Reading the germline V gene gives CDR1 MNHEY and CDR2 SVGAGI. Deletion took 6 bases off V and 10 bases off J, with a span of 15 bases between the germline ends. Buffy coats from some 36 blood donors, supplied by the Finnish Red Cross blood service, were used as healthy controls. All TCR-sequenced material derived from peripheral blood: patient blood samples and healthy donor buffy coats. Peripheral blood mononuclear cells were isolated by Ficoll-Hypaque gradient centrifugation. For the healthy controls, CD4+ cells were obtained from buffy coats by magnetic purification. The Gentra Puregene Cell and Tissue kit was used for genomic DNA extraction, and quantification was performed on a Qubit 2.0 fluorometer. The data stem from a study of STAT5B mutations in CD4+ large granular lymphocyte leukemia (dated by TCRdb to between 2021 and 2023). Background on the whole study: Among healthy controls, the CDR3 'QG' motif was associated with a particular HLA allele. The TCRbeta repertoires of CD4+ T-cell large granular lymphocyte leukemia patients were compared with the TCRbeta repertoires of healthy blood donors. Flow cytometry on FACSCanto II or FACSVerse showed that the purified fractions were more than 95% pure among lymphocytes. What the authors observed across the whole study: The data were not HLA-matched, and the higher clonality in CD4+ T-LGLL than in CD8+ T-LGLL could be due to the relatively small sample size. Enrichment of TRBV06-family usage was observed among the top patient clones (8/27) relative to healthy controls (2/35). Each patient's main leukemic clonotypes were private, but approximately 23% of these clonotypes showed up at low frequency in the non-leukemic repertoires of other patients. CD4-sorted patient repertoires appeared more clonal than healthy CD4+ repertoires, and this difference persisted after removing the putative leukemic clones.

The clonotype originates from a human donor in good health. The V and J segments used are TRBV6-5 and TRBJ1-4, with the D gene not confidently named. Sequenced input: CD4+ T cells from blood buffy coats. The sequence in DNA is TGTGCCAGCAGCTTTTCACTGGAGGGAAAACTGTTTTTT. This is translated as CASSFSLEGKLFF.